This T cell receptor (beta chain) was captured by sequencing in a study of beta chain features in type 1 diabetes. Study results and caveats: Naive, central memory and Treg TCRB repertoires appeared more alike in patients than in healthy donors. HLA influence on TCRB rearrangement stayed unresolved here.

The CDR3 sequence is 14 residues long. V was shortened by 0 bases and J by 4 bases, with 8 bases between the two germline ends. Germline CDR1 MNHEY, CDR2 SVGAGI. A note on this clone: Its antigen is not identified.

Every participating donor gave one draw, a heparinised blood sample averaging approximately 120 mL. Reverse transcription of all isolated RNA meant that expressed TCRB transcripts were sequenced. Assay: immunoSEQ multiplex PCR; the TCRdb copy retains only in-frame clones and omits some. Of about 900,000 clones in the sample, about a sixth are singletons; the top ten hold 0.02% to 0.03%. Source material: naive CD4+ T cells from blood. The TCR originated in a woman under 30 in good health. The rearrangement uses TRBV6-5 and TRBJ2-3, with D hard to call. The CDR3 sequence is CASSYSELADTQYF. Written as DNA, the CDR3 is TGTGCCAGCAGTTACTCGGAGTTGGCAGATACGCAGTATTTT.